This TCR beta chain was identified in a study of low-dose radiotherapy and immunotherapy resistance in tumors. Using a constant-region primer together with a V-primer adapter, TCRs were subjected to 20 PCR cycles of amplification. Each CDR3 protein gets one entry after TCRdb re-called the reads with MiXCR. The table has approximately 52,000 distinct CDR3 sequences, around 35% seen once; the top ten hold around 8%. The time point denotes: after trial treatment. Specified treatment: LDRT plus nivolumab, ipilimumab, low-dose cyclophosphamide and aspirin (RACIN trial). The CDR3 is 13 residues long. The germline gives CDR1 KGHDR, CDR2 SFDVKD. With 2 bases removed from V and 12 bases from J, the gap between germline ends came to 13 bases. Many counts were recorded for this clonotype.

The V and J genes are TRBV24-1 and TRBJ2-1; maybe TRBD1 (5 bases). This sequence originates from a male donor with rectosigmoid adenocarcinoma. The input for sequencing was PBMCs, taken after low-dose radiotherapy plus immunotherapy. CDR3 sequence: CATSDWPAQGQFF. CDR3 DNA sequence: TGTGCCACCAGTGATTGGCCGGCCCAGGGGCAGTTCTTC.